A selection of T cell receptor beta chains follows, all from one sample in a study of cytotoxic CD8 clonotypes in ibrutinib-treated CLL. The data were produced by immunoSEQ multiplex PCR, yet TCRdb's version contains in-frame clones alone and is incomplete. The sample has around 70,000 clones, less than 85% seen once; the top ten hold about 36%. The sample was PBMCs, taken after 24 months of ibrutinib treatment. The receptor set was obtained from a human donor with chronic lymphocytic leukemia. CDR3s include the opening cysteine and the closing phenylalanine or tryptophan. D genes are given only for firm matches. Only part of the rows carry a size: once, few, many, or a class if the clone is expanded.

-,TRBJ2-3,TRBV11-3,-,TGTGCCAGCAGCTTGGAAGCAGATACGCAGTATTTT,CASSLEADTQYF
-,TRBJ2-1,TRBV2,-,TGTGCCAGCAGGGGTGTCACATACAATGAGCAGTTCTTC,CASRGVTYNEQFF
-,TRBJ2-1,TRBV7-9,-,TGTGCCAGCAGCTTAGCGGGGGGGCGTTCCTACAATGAGCAGTTCTTC,CASSLAGGRSYNEQFF
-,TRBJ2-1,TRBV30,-,TGTGCCTGGAGTACAGGAGTGGGGTTCAATGAGCAGTTCTTC,CAWSTGVGFNEQFF
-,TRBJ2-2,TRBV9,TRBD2,TGTGCCAGCAGCGTAGGGCTAGCGGGAGTGACCGGGGAGCTGTTTTTT,CASSVGLAGVTGELFF
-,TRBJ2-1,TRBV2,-,TGTGCCAGCAGTCCCTACAATGAGCAGTTCTTC,CASSPYNEQFF
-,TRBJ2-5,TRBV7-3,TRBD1,TGTGCCAGCAGCCTAACCGGGACAGGGGACGAGACCCAGTACTTC,CASSLTGTGDETQYF
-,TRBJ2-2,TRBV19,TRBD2,TGTGCCAGTAGTATCCGGACTAGCGGGAGATGGACCGGGGAGCTGTTTTTT,CASSIRTSGRWTGELFF
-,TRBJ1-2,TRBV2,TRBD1,TGTGCCAGCAGCCTGGACAGGGTCCCAACCTATGGCTACACCTTC,CASSLDRVPTYGYTF
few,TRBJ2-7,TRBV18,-,TGTGCCAGCTCATTCAAGGCGAGCTCCTACGAGCAGTACTTC,CASSFKASSYEQYF
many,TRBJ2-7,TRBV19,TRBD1,TGTGCCAGTAGTACGACAGGGGGAGCCTACGAGCAGTACTTC,CASSTTGGAYEQYF
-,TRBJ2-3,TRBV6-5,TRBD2,TGTGCCAGCAGTCCCTCTCCGGGACTAGCAGATACGCAGTATTTT,CASSPSPGLADTQYF
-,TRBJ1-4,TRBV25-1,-,TGTGCCAGCAGTGGGGACACCTCTAATGAAAAACTGTTTTTT,CASSGDTSNEKLFF
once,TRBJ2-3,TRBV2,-,TGTGCCAGCAGTCGTGGAATAGCGACCACCACAGATACGCAGTATTTT,CASSRGIATTTDTQYF
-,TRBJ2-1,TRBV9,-,TGTGCCAGCAGCGTAGCTGTGGGGGTGGATGAGCAGTTCTTC,CASSVAVGVDEQFF
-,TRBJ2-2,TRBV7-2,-,TGTGCCAGCAGCTTTGTTCCAGAAGCCACCGGGGAGCTGTTTTTT,CASSFVPEATGELFF
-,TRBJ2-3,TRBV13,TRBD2,TGTGCCAGCAGCTCCAACAACCTAGCGGGAGGATACGCAGATACGCAGTATTTT,CASSSNNLAGGYADTQYF
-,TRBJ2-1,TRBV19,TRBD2,TGTGCCAGTAGTATGGATACCGGGAGGCACTCCTACAATGAGCAGTTCTTC,CASSMDTGRHSYNEQFF
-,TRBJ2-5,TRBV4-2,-,TGTGCCAGCAGCCAAGATCTACAGGGCCCAGGGACCCAGTACTTC,CASSQDLQGPGTQYF
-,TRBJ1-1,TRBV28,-,TGTGCCAGCAGAAAGGAGCGGGTCAACACTGAAGCTTTCTTT,CASRKERVNTEAFF
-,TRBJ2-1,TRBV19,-,TGTGCCAGTAAAGAAAAACTGGGGCCTCGGGGGGAGCAGTTCTTC,CASKEKLGPRGEQFF
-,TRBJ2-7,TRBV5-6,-,TGTGCCAGCAGCCATGACAGTCCCCCCGACGAGCAGTACTTC,CASSHDSPPDEQYF
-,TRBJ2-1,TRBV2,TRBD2,TGTGCCAGCAGCTCGGGACTAGCGGCCTACAATGAGCAGTTCTTC,CASSSGLAAYNEQFF
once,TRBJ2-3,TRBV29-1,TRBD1,TGCAGCGCGACAGGGGCTGACACAGATACGCAGTATTTT,CSATGADTDTQYF
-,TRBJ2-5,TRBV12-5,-,TGTGCTAGTGGTTTGGCCGCTGCAGAGACCCAGTACTTC,CASGLAAAETQYF
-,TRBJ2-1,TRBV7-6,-,TGTGCCAGCAGCTCGACTCTTGGGGGAAATGAGCAGTTCTTC,CASSSTLGGNEQFF
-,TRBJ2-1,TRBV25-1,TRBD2,TGTGCCAGCAGTGAGCGGGGGGCGAAGGATGAGCAGTTCTTC,CASSERGAKDEQFF
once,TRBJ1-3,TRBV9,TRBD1,TGTGCCAGCAGCGGAGCATACAGGGGAGGGAACACCATATATTTT,CASSGAYRGGNTIYF
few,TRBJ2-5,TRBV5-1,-,TGCGCCAGCAGCTCGGGACTTCAAGAGACCCAGTACTTC,CASSSGLQETQYF
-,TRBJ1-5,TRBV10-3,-,TGTGCCATCAGTGAGAGCGTAAATCAGCCCCAGCATTTT,CAISESVNQPQHF
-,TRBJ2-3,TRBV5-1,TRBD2,TGCGCCAGCAGCTTGGCGCTAGCGGGAGCGGATACGCAGTATTTT,CASSLALAGADTQYF
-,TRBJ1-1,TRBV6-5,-,TGTGCCAGCAGTACTACAGGGTCCACTGAAGCTTTCTTT,CASSTTGSTEAFF
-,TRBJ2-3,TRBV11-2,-,TGTGCCAGCAGCTTACTCGTCGGAGGCACTTGGGATACGCAGTATTTT,CASSLLVGGTWDTQYF
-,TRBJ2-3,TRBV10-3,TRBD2,TGTGCCATCAGTGATAGCGGGAGGGCAGATACGCAGTATTTT,CAISDSGRADTQYF
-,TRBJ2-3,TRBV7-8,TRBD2,TGTGCCAGCAGCACACCATTAGCGGGGGGTCCCACAGATACGCAGTATTTT,CASSTPLAGGPTDTQYF
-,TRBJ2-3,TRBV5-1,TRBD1,TGCGCCAGCAGCATCGGACAGGTTGGGGCCCCAGATACGCAGTATTTT,CASSIGQVGAPDTQYF
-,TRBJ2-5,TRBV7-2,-,TGTGCCAGCAGTTCAGACGGGCCAGGGGAGACCCAGTACTTC,CASSSDGPGETQYF
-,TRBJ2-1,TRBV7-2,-,TGTGCCAGCAGCCCGACTAGGATTGAGCAGTTCTTC,CASSPTRIEQFF
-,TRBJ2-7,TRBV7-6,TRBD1,TGTGCCAGCAGCTCAGGACAGGGCTCCCACGAGCAGTACTTC,CASSSGQGSHEQYF
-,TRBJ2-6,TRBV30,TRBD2,TGTGCCTGGAGCCGGAGGAGCGGGATTGGGGCCAACGTCCTGACTTTC,CAWSRRSGIGANVLTF
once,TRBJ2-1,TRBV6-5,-,TGTGCCAGCAGTAAGTACAATGAGCAGTTCTTC,CASSKYNEQFF
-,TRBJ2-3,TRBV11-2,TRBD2,TGTGCCAGCAGCTTAGATGGACTAGCGGGAGGTAGGGGGTATACGCAGTATTTT,CASSLDGLAGGRGYTQYF
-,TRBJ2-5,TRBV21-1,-,TGTGCCAGCAGCGACAGGGGCGTGGAGACCCAGTACTTC,CASSDRGVETQYF
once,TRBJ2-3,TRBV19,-,TGTGCCAGCCGCCGCGTCGGGAGACCCGATACGCAGTATTTT,CASRRVGRPDTQYF
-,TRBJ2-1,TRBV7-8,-,TGTGCCAGCAGCTTAGCAGGACTCTTTTCCTACAATGAGCAGTTCTTC,CASSLAGLFSYNEQFF
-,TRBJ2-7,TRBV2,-,TGTGCCAGCACTCGCCCGGACAACTACGAGCAGTACTTC,CASTRPDNYEQYF
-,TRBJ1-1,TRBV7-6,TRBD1,TGTGCCAGCAGCTTAGACCCTCGGGGACAGGGCGGTATGAACACTGAAGCTTTCTTT,CASSLDPRGQGGMNTEAFF
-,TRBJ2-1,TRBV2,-,TGTGCCAGCAGGGTCCCCCTGAGAGGGCCCAGTGAGCAGTTCTTC,CASRVPLRGPSEQFF
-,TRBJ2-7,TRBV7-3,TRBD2,TGTGCCAGCAGCTTAGTGGTAGCGGGAGGGCCCTACGAGCAGTACTTC,CASSLVVAGGPYEQYF
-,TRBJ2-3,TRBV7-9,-,TGTGCCAGCAGCCCCAGGTTGAACACAGATACGCAGTATTTT,CASSPRLNTDTQYF
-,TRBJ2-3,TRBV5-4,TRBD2,TGTGCCAGCAGCCCCGGGACTAGCGGAATCACAGATACGCAGTATTTT,CASSPGTSGITDTQYF
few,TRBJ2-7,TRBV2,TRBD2,TGTGCCAGCAGCTCCGGCGGACTAGGAGATGAGCAGTACTTC,CASSSGGLGDEQYF
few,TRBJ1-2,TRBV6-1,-,TGTGCCAGCAGCCCTACCGGGACGGCTTATGGCTACACCTTC,CASSPTGTAYGYTF
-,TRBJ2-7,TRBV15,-,TGTGCCACCAGCAGAGATCGTTGGGCGGATATAGGCGAGCAGTACTTC,CATSRDRWADIGEQYF
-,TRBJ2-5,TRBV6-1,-,TGTGCCAGCAGTGAAGCGCTTCAACGGGCACAGACCCAGTACTTC,CASSEALQRAQTQYF
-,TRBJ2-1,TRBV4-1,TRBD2,TGCGCCAGCAGCCAAGATCCCACGGGAGGGCCAGGAAGTGAGCAGTTCTTC,CASSQDPTGGPGSEQFF
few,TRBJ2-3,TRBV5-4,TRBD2,TGTGCCAGCAGCTTGAGCCGCGGGGGGGTGTTGGTCACAGATACGCAGTATTTT,CASSLSRGGVLVTDTQYF
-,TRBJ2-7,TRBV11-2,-,TGTGCCAGCAGCTTTAGGCGACCCTCCAACGAGCAGTACTTC,CASSFRRPSNEQYF
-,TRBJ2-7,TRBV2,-,TGTGCCAGCAGCGACGTCGGCCACTACGAGCAGTACTTC,CASSDVGHYEQYF
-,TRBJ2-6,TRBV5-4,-,TGTGCCAGCAGCTCGATCTCTGGGGCCAACGTCCTGACTTTC,CASSSISGANVLTF